This T cell receptor (beta chain) was identified in a study of cytomegalovirus exposure and HLA in healthy donors. Study outcomes and limitations: According to a later analysis, donors in an Asian-associated ancestry cluster reportedly had fewer N-insertions than the approximately 670-donor mean. Indistinguishable V segments, including TRBV6-2 and TRBV6-3, were excluded. Later on, analysis showed that most CMV-associated TCR beta chains appeared to be HLA-restricted.

This CDR3 contains 12 residues. Unmatched junction bases numbered 11, after V lost 7 bases and J lost 10 bases. CDR1 and CDR2 (germline): GTSNPN, SVGIG (reference sequence). On this clone itself: The antigen remains undetermined.

Primers included in the PCR were 60 Vbeta and 13 Jbeta primers. TCRdb's copy holds only in-frame clones and misses some; the assay was immunoSEQ multiplex PCR. The sample contains 100,000 to 150,000 clones, roughly 79% of which appear only once. Sequences were obtained from PBMCs. This sequence was found in a woman between 45 and 60 years old in good health and CMV-seronegative. The genes are TRBV30 and TRBJ1-2, with TRBD1 identical over 8 bases. Here the CDR3 reads CASKGGQGYYTF. In DNA form, the CDR3 reads TGTGCCTCCAAGGGTGGACAGGGTTACTACACCTTC.